These 13 T cell receptor beta chains originate from one sample sequenced in a study of CD4 T cells in relation to SARS-CoV-2 and coronaviruses. Their antigens are not known. Using immunoSEQ multiplex PCR, the repertoire was profiled, and TCRdb retains in-frame clones only, with some absent. The sample contains approximately 18,000 clones, around 77% of which appear only once. Unexposed donor CD4+ T cells date from 2011-2018, before the COVID-19 pandemic. Isolation of CD4+ T cells took place after roughly nine days in culture. Sample: CD4+ T cells from PBMCs, cultured in vitro. The source is a human donor in good health.

This chain connects TRBV6-1 to TRBJ2-3; D call uncertain. Germline CDR1 and CDR2: MNHNS and SASEGT. The CDR3 has 14 amino acids. Trimming took off 1 base at V and 1 base at J, with 6 bases between the two ends. The CDR3 sequence: CASSEGLGTDTQYF. The CDR3 DNA sequence: TGTGCCAGCAGTGAAGGCCTTGGCACAGATACGCAGTATTTT.

The chain recombines TRBV5-1 with TRBJ2-1; D remains unclear. The CDR3 extends over 16 amino acids. V dropped 0 bases and J dropped 0 bases, with 10 bases sitting between them. The V gene's germline CDR1 is SGHRS and CDR2 YFSETQ. CDR3 in amino acids: CASSLAVSSSYNEQFF. In DNA form, the CDR3 reads TGCGCCAGCAGCTTGGCCGTTAGCAGCTCCTACAATGAGCAGTTCTTC.

The count of this clone is one. The CDR3 sequence: CASSFEKLFF. CDR3 coding DNA: TGTGCCAGCAGCTTCGAAAAACTGTTTTTT. The chain recombines TRBV11-3 with TRBJ1-4; D not resolved. The germline CDR1 and CDR2 sequences are SGHNT and YENEEA. The CDR3 extends over 10 amino acids. V was clipped by 3 bases and J by 8 bases, with 1 base between them.

This chain joins TRBV12-5 and TRBJ2-2, with D uncertain. There are 16 residues in the CDR3. Germline CDR1 reads LGHNT; CDR2 reads FRNRAP. V lost 0 bases, J lost 2 bases, and 10 bases lay in between. CDR3 residues: CASGLVYTANTGELFF. In DNA form, the CDR3 reads TGTGCTAGTGGTTTGGTATACACCGCAAACACCGGGGAGCTGTTTTTT.

Written as DNA, the CDR3 is TGTGCCAGCAGTCCGAGGACTAAAGATACGCAGTATTTT. It yields the protein CASSPRTKDTQYF. The chain links TRBV12-3 or TRBV12-4 to TRBJ2-3; TRBD2 is a possible D gene (6 bases). V lost 5 bases to trimming and J lost 5 bases, with 11 bases between them. This CDR3 contains 13 residues.

This clone has a single count. This sequence joins TRBV11-1 and TRBJ2-7, with TRBD2 identical over 11 bases. This CDR3 spans 15 amino acids. Germline CDR1 is SGHAT and CDR2 is FQDESV (reference sequence). The ends lost 3 bases at V and 3 bases at J; junction bases unmatched: 4. Here the CDR3 DNA reads TGTGCCAGCAGCTTCCTAGCGGGAGGCCTCTACGAGCAGTACTTC. Amino acids: CASSFLAGGLYEQYF.

This chain connects TRBV24-1 to TRBJ1-6; D gene unclear. The CDR3 is made up of 15 amino acids. From germline, CDR1 is KGHDR and CDR2 SFDVKD. Trimming took 4 bases from V and 7 from J, leaving 13 bases between them. CDR3 sequence reads: CATSDPRLPNSPLHF. CDR3 coding DNA: TGTGCCACCAGTGACCCCAGACTACCAAATTCACCCCTCCACTTT.

The gene calls are TRBV11-1 and TRBJ2-3; 7 bases map to TRBD2. CDR1 is SGHAT and CDR2 is FQDESV in the germline V gene (reference sequence). This CDR3 region has 15 residues. V dropped 3 bases and J dropped 4; count of bases not matched to a gene: 7. The CDR3 bases are TGTGCCAGCAGCTTCTGGGGGGGAGGAGCAGATACGCAGTATTTT. This gives the protein CASSFWGGGADTQYF.

The chain is built from TRBV25-1 and TRBJ2-3; 7 positions match TRBD1. Germline V CDR1 and CDR2: MGHDK, SYGVNS. The CDR3 is 16 residues long. V gave up 2 bases and J gave up 0 bases; unmatched junction bases: 5. The CDR3 reads CASSETTDRSTDTQYF. CDR3 DNA sequence: TGTGCCAGCAGTGAAACAACGGACAGGAGCACAGATACGCAGTATTTT.

In this sample, this clone turned up a few times. The rearrangement joins TRBV6-5 to TRBJ1-5, with 8 bases matching TRBD1. CDR3 size: 14 residues. The germline gives CDR1 MNHEY, CDR2 SVGAGI. J lost 11 bases, V lost 2 bases, and 8 bases had no gene match. The CDR3 loop reads CASSYTDRGLAQHF. In DNA, the CDR3 is TGTGCCAGCAGTTACACAGACAGGGGCCTGGCCCAGCATTTT.

The chain has TRBV19 and TRBJ2-5, with 8 bases fitting TRBD2. The germline CDR1 and CDR2 sequences are LNHDA and SQIVND (reference sequence). The length of the CDR3 is 16 residues. J gave up 3 bases and V 5 bases, and 11 bases lay outside the gene matches. The CDR3 reads CASSSYLREGEETQYF. As DNA, the CDR3 is TGTGCCAGTAGTTCGTATCTCCGGGAGGGCGAAGAGACCCAGTACTTC.

The V gene is TRBV28, the J gene TRBJ2-4, with a tentative D call TRBD2 (6 bases). This CDR3 spans 16 amino acids. Per germline, CDR1 MDHEN and CDR2 SYDVKM. V shed 7 bases and J shed 1 base, with 17 bases lying between them. CDR3 region: CASNPGRSLAKNIQYF. CDR3 nucleotide sequence: TGTGCCAGCAACCCGGGGAGGTCGTTGGCCAAAAACATTCAGTACTTC. Variable domain in full (rest from reference TRBV28 and TRBJ2-4): DVKVTQSSRYLVKRTGEKVFLECVQDMDHENMFWYRQDPGLGLRLIYFSYDVKMKEKGDIPEGYSVSREKKERFSLILESASTNQTSMYLCASNPGRSLAKNIQYFGAGTRLSVL.

The chain carries TRBV27 and TRBJ2-1; the match to TRBD2 covers 12 bases. CDR3 length: 15 residues. The J segment lost 7 bases and the V segment lost 7 bases, leaving 8 bases of the junction unmatched. Germline V gene sequence: CDR1 MNHEY, CDR2 SMNVEV (reference sequence). CDR3 nucleotide sequence: TGTGCCAGCACGAGGACTAGCGGGAAGGCGAATGAGCAGTTCTTC. Translating gives CASTRTSGKANEQFF.